The sequence of this T cell receptor (beta chain) was determined in a study of OX40 agonist ivuxolimab in advanced cancers. Overall study context: Patients undergoing dose escalation presented with hepatocellular carcinoma, melanoma, renal cell or head and neck cancer. Previous treatment with anti-PD-1, anti-PD-L1 or anti-CTLA-4 therapy was allowed; 35% to 50% had received some. Partial responses were achieved by three patients, of whom one had hepatocellular carcinoma and two had cutaneous melanoma. Study-wide findings and caveats: Expanded clones belonging to CD8+ T cells outnumbered, on average, those of CD4+.

Worth noting for this clone: Its antigen remains unidentified.

The protocol was immunoSEQ multiplex PCR, while the TCRdb copy is restricted to in-frame clones and leaves out a portion. The table has 55,000 to 80,000 clones, 84% seen once; the top ten hold around 2.3%. Germline lookup yields CDR1 LNHDA and CDR2 SQIVND (reference sequence). V lost 1 base and J 4 bases, leaving 13 bases between the germline ends. The CDR3 consists of 15 residues. Specimen: CD4+ or CD8+ T cells sorted from blood, collected in a trial of the OX40 agonist ivuxolimab. This clonotype originated in an adult with an advanced solid tumor such as melanoma, head and neck, liver or kidney cancer. The chain combines TRBV19 with TRBJ1-1; D not certain. CDR3 nucleotides: TGTGCCAGTAGTATAGCACCCTTCCAGAGCACTGAAGCTTTCTTT. Translation gives CASSIAPFQSTEAFF. Combining the CDR3 with reference TRBV19 and TRBJ1-1 gives the whole variable domain DGGITQSPKYLFRKEGQNVTLSCEQNLNHDAMYWYRQDPGQGLRLIYYSQIVNDFQKGDIAEGYSVSREKKESFPLTVTSAQKNPTAFYLCASSIAPFQSTEAFFGQGTRLTVV.